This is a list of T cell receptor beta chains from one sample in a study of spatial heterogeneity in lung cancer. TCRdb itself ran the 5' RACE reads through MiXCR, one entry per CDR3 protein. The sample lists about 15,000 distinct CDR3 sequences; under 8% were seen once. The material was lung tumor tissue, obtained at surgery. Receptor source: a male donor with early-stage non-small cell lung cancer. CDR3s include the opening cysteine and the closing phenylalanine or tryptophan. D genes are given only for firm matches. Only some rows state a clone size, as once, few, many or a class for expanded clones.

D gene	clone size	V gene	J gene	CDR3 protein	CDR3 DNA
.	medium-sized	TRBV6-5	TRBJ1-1	CASSHKVVGNTEAFF	TGTGCCAGCAGCCATAAAGTAGTGGGTAACACTGAAGCTTTCTTT
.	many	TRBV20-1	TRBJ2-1	CSAKSGAFKNEQFF	TGCAGTGCCAAGTCCGGGGCTTTTAAAAATGAGCAGTTCTTC
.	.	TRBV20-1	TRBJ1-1	CSAPHTWATEAFF	TGCAGTGCCCCCCACACCTGGGCCACTGAAGCTTTCTTT
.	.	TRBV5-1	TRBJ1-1	CASSLVVTANTEAFF	TGCGCCAGCAGCTTGGTGGTGACGGCGAACACTGAAGCTTTCTTT
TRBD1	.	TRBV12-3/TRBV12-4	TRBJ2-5	CASSGDRGYQETQYF	TGTGCCAGCAGCGGGGACAGGGGGTACCAAGAGACCCAGTACTTC
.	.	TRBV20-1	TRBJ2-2	CSARDNGELFF	TGCAGTGCTAGAGATAACGGGGAGCTGTTTTTT
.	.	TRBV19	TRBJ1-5	CASSIGGSYSNQPQHF	TGTGCCAGTAGTATCGGCGGCAGCTATAGCAATCAGCCCCAGCATTTT
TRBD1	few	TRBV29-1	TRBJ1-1	CSVSGTGPEAFF	TGCAGCGTCTCCGGGACAGGGCCTGAAGCTTTCTTT
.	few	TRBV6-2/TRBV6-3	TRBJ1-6	CASSFQVRGSPLHF	TGTGCCAGCAGTTTCCAGGTTCGCGGTTCACCCCTCCACTTT
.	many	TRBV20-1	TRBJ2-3	CSARDMRVPDTQYF	TGCAGTGCTAGAGATATGAGAGTCCCAGATACGCAGTATTTT
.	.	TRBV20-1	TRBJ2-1	CSAREDPYNEQFF	TGCAGTGCTAGAGAGGACCCCTACAATGAGCAGTTCTTC
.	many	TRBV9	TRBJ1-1	CASSAGIIHTEAFF	TGTGCCAGCAGCGCGGGGATTATACACACTGAAGCTTTCTTT
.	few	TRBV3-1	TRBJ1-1	CASSQRRTGRSTEAFF	TGTGCCAGCAGCCAAAGAAGGACGGGCAGGAGCACTGAAGCTTTCTTT
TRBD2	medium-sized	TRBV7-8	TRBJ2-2	CASSPRPGTSGIRSGELFF	TGTGCCAGCAGCCCACGACCTGGGACTAGCGGGATAAGGAGCGGGGAGCTGTTTTTT
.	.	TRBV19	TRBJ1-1	CASSTGFKNTEAFF	TGTGCCAGTAGTACCGGATTCAAGAACACTGAAGCTTTCTTT
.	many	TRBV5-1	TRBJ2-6	CASKDSLSGANVLTF	TGCGCCAGCAAGGACAGTCTCTCTGGGGCCAACGTCCTGACTTTC
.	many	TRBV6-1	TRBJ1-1	CASSEWPASEAFF	TGTGCCAGCAGTGAGTGGCCAGCTTCGGAAGCTTTCTTT
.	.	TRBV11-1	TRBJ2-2	CASSFSKDPGTGELFF	TGTGCCAGCAGCTTTTCCAAGGACCCGGGGACCGGGGAGCTGTTTTTT
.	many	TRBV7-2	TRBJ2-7	CASSWDSLNEQYF	TGTGCCAGCAGCTGGGACTCCCTTAACGAGCAGTACTTC
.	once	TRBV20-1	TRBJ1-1	CSAKTGAQNTEAFF	TGCAGTGCTAAAACCGGGGCCCAGAACACTGAAGCTTTCTTT
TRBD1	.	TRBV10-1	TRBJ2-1	CASSDRDRGRGEQFF	TGCGCCAGCAGTGACCGGGACAGGGGGCGCGGCGAGCAGTTCTTC
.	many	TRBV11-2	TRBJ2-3	CASSLDRGPTDTQYF	TGTGCCAGCAGCTTAGACAGGGGACCGACAGATACGCAGTATTTT
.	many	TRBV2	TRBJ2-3	CASKLMRSGTDTQYF	TGTGCCAGCAAGCTTATGAGAAGCGGCACAGATACGCAGTATTTT
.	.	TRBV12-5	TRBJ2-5	CASSLGGLPQETQYF	TGTGCTAGTAGCCTGGGAGGCCTCCCACAGGAGACCCAGTACTTC
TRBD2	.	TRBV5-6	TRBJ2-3	CASSLSLTSGGDTQYF	TGTGCCAGCAGCTTGTCCCTGACTAGCGGGGGAGATACGCAGTATTTT
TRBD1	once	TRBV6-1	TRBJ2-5	CASSEPGTVQETQYF	TGTGCCAGCAGTGAACCCGGGACAGTACAAGAGACCCAGTACTTC
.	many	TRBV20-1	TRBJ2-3	CSARDPPGGPTDTQYF	TGCAGTGCTAGAGATCCCCCTGGAGGTCCCACAGATACGCAGTATTTT
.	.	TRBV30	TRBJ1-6	CAWTLRQAYNSPLHF	TGTGCCTGGACCTTGAGGCAGGCTTATAATTCACCCCTCCACTTT
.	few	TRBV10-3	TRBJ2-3	CAISVRGLEDTQYF	TGTGCCATCAGTGTTCGGGGGTTAGAGGATACGCAGTATTTT
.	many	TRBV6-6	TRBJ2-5	CASFRDQQETQYF	TGTGCCAGCTTCCGGGATCAACAAGAGACCCAGTACTTC
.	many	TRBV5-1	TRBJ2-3	CASSFPADTQYF	TGCGCCAGCAGCTTCCCAGCAGATACGCAGTATTTT
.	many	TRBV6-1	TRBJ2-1	CASSDGQFYNEQFF	TGTGCCAGCAGTGACGGACAGTTCTACAATGAGCAGTTCTTC
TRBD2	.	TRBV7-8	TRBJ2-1	CASSPLAGEYNEQFF	TGTGCCAGCAGCCCGCTAGCGGGAGAGTACAATGAGCAGTTCTTC
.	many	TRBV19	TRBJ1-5	CATRDRNQPQHF	TGTGCCACCAGAGACAGGAATCAGCCCCAGCATTTT
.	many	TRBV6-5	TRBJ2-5	CASSYRGWGRETQYF	TGTGCCAGCAGTTATCGGGGATGGGGTCGTGAGACCCAGTACTTC
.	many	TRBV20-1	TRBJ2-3	CSARDLVDTQYF	TGCAGTGCTAGAGATTTAGTAGATACGCAGTATTTT
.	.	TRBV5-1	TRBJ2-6	CASSLSVSGANVLTF	TGCGCCAGCAGCTTGTCGGTGTCTGGGGCCAACGTCCTGACTTTC
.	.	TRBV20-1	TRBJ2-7	CSAEEGLSDEQYF	TGCAGTGCAGAGGAGGGGTTGAGCGACGAGCAGTACTTC
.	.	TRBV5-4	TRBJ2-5	CASSSGLPESETQYF	TGTGCCAGCAGCTCCGGACTACCGGAATCAGAGACCCAGTACTTC